This T cell receptor (beta chain) emerged from a study of T cells after yellow fever vaccination. Findings of the study overall: Booster samples showed a return of most primary-vaccination clones (around 96% CD4, approximately 88% CD8).

This clonotype appeared a few times. Its antigen remains unknown. From germline, CDR1 is MGHRA and CDR2 YSYEKL. V dropped 2 bases and J dropped 5 bases, with 13 bases sitting between them. The CDR3 contains 15 residues. The study made its TCR cDNA through 5'RACE template switching. That step introduced a universal primer site along with UMIs. TCRdb passed the 5' RACE reads through MiXCR, listing each CDR3 protein once. In the table there are about 350,000 distinct CDR3 sequences, 8% to 9.5% of which are singletons. The chain is built from TRBV4-1 and TRBJ2-1, with D possibly matching TRBD1 (5 bases). This TCR came from a young man who received the YFV17D yellow fever vaccine. This sample comprised PBMCs, obtained more than 35 days after the first yellow fever vaccination. The CDR3 region has the DNA TGCGCCAGCAGCCAATTCGCCAGGGCAGACAATGAGCAGTTCTTC. Amino acid sequence: CASSQFARADNEQFF.